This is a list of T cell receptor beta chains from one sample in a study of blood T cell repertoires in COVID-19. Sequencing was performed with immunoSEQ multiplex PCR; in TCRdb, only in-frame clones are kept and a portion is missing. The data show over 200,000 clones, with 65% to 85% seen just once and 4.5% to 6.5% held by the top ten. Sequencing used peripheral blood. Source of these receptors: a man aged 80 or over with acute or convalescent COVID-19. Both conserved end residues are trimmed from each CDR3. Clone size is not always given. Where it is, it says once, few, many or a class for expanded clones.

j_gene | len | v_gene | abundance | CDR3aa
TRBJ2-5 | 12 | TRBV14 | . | ASSQYNLRETQY
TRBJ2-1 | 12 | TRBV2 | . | ASKRLTSGDEQF
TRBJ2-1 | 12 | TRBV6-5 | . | ASKIAGGVNEQF
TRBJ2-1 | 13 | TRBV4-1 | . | ASSQVQAGDHEQF
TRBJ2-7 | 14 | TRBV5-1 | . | ASSLAQVRRGYEQY
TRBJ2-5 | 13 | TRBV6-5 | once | ASKPWGVGLETQY
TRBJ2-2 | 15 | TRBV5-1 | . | ASSLANAGGQTGELF
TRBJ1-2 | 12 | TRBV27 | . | ASSSGRGNYGYT
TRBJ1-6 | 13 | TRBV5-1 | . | ASSAETGRNSPLH
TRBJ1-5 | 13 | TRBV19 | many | ASPRDRGIYQPQH
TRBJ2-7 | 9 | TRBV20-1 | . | SASRVAEQY
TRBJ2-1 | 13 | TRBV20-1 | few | SASRQRAGYNEQF
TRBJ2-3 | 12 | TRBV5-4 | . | ASSLKFSQNTQY
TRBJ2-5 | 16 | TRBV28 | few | ASTELGSLYRGKGTQY
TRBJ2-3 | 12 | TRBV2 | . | ASSEAQVTDTQY
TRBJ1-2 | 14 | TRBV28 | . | ASSLERLGAGYGYT
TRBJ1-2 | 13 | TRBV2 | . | ASSERAGGVYGYT
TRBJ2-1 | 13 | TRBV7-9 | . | ASTPTSGGVYEQF
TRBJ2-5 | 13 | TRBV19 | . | ASSINGGPPETQY
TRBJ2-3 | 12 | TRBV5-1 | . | ASSRSGTTDTQY
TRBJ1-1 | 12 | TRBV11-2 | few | ASSGQGTSTEAF
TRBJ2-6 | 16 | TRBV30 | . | AWSDTYKTGNAANVLT
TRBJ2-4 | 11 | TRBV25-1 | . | ASRAEGKNIQY
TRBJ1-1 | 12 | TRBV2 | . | ASSEGLRNTEAF
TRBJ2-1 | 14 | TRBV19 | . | ASRTSRQGRVSEQF
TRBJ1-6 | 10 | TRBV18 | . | ASSRGQGPLH